One sample yielded the 4 T cell receptor beta chains listed below, sequenced in a study of tissue T cells after allogeneic stem cell transplantation. The method was immunoSEQ multiplex PCR; TCRdb's version includes in-frame clones alone and lacks a portion of them. The data contain 4,000 to 5,000 clones, around half of them singletons. As for time point: mouse harvest day 14 after allogeneic transplant. Tail vein injection delivered 10^7 T-cell-depleted bone marrow cells and 10^6 splenic CD5+ T cells. Sample: lymph node tissue. The receptors shown here come from a female BALB/c mouse given C57BL/6 T cells with graft-versus-host disease after an allogeneic hematopoietic cell transplant.

As for this clone: Mouse gene names and germline throughout. The read terminates 1 residue ahead of where the CDR3 ends, so the germline J gene completes it. J is TRBJ2-5 and V is TRBV26; D remains unclear. Germline V lookup: CDR1 KGHPV, CDR2 FQNQEV (reference sequence). CDR3 length: 12 amino acids. With 6 bases removed from V and 0 bases from J, the gap between germline ends came to 4 bases. The DNA read from the CDR3 is TGTGCCAGCAGGCAAAACCAAGACACCCAGTAC. Amino acid sequence: CASRQNQDTQY. The entire CDR3 reads CASRQNQDTQYF.

For this clone: Genes and germline are mouse. The read comes to an end 1 residue before the CDR3 does, leaving the germline J gene to fill in the end. The gene calls are TRBV29 and TRBJ2-7; 9 bases match TRBD1. J gave up 7 bases and V 5 bases, and 6 bases lay outside the gene matches. Germline CDR1 reads MSHET; CDR2 reads SYDVDS. The CDR3 consists of 13 residues. The CDR3 DNA, read in part, is TGTGCTAGCAGTCGGGACAGGGTTTGGGAACAGTAC. Protein: CASSRDRVWEQY. The CDR3 in its entirety is CASSRDRVWEQYF.

Note on this clone: Gene names and germline refer to mouse. The CDR3 end is not reached by the read, which stops 1 residue before it; the germline J gene fills it in. The chain uses TRBV26 and TRBJ2-3, with 7 positions matching TRBD1. Germline CDR1 and CDR2: KGHPV and FQNQEV (reference sequence). V was pared by 2 bases and J by 3 bases, with 5 bases of the junction left unmatched. The CDR3 covers 15 residues. This CDR3 reads CASSLHRGGAETLYF. The part of the CDR3 DNA that was read is TGTGCCAGCAGTCTGCACAGGGGAGGGGCAGAAACGCTGTAT.

The sample holds a few counts of this clone. The genes and germline here are from mouse. The sequenced fragment ends 1 residue before the CDR3 boundary, so the rest is inferred from the germline J gene. The rearrangement links TRBV26 to TRBJ2-5; the D is unclear. Germline V gene sequence: CDR1 KGHPV, CDR2 FQNQEV (reference sequence). V dropped 6 bases and J dropped 0 bases, with 4 bases sitting between them. This CDR3 has 12 residues. The sequenced part of the CDR3 DNA is TGTGCCAGCAGGATTAACCAAGACACCCAGTAC. Encoded protein: CASRINQDTQY. The entire CDR3 sequence reads CASRINQDTQYF.